Listed here are 25 T cell receptor beta chains from one sample, sequenced in a study of CD8 T cells in ankylosing spondylitis. TCRdb redid the calling of the 5' RACE reads with MiXCR, one entry per CDR3 protein. The profile shows some 100,000 distinct CDR3 sequences, roughly 8.3% of them singletons. The source material was blood, either unsorted or a sorted T cell fraction (not recorded which). These receptors were obtained from a male donor with ankylosing spondylitis or in good health (not recorded which).

This clonotype has ten or more counts. The rearrangement joins TRBV11-2 to TRBJ1-1; D is unresolved. This CDR3 has 13 amino acids. Trimming removed 5 bases from V and 11 bases from J, with 18 bases in between. Germline V gene sequence: CDR1 SGHAT, CDR2 FQNNGV. The CDR3 DNA reads as TGTGCCAGCAGCGCAGGCGCCAAAAGGCAGGCTTTCTTT. It translates to CASSAGAKRQAFF.

This clonotype was seen many times. The chain links TRBV11-2 to TRBJ2-1, with 8 bases fitting TRBD1. The CDR3 consists of 17 residues. V was clipped by 5 bases and J by 4 bases; unmatched bases: 13. Per the germline V gene, CDR1 is SGHAT and CDR2 is FQNNGV. The CDR3 nucleotides are TGTGCCAGCAGCCCGGGATTGGACAGGGAATTGTACAATGAGCAGTTCTTC. This translates into CASSPGLDRELYNEQFF.

This clonotype has at least ten counts. The genes are TRBV5-1 and TRBJ2-1, with D tentatively TRBD1 or TRBD2 (5 bases each). There are 16 residues in the CDR3. Germline V gene sequence: CDR1 SGHRS, CDR2 YFSETQ. The V and J ends lost 0 bases and 2 bases respectively, with 12 bases between them. The CDR3 DNA sequence: TGCGCCAGCAGCTTGGTTTGGGGGACCACCTACAATGAGCAGTTCTTC. It yields the protein CASSLVWGTTYNEQFF. The full variable domain, completed using reference TRBV5-1 and TRBJ2-1, is KAGVTQTPRYLIKTRGQQVTLSCSPISGHRSVSWYQQTPGQGLQFLFEYFSETQRNKGNFPGRFSGRQFSNSRSEMNVSTLELGDSALYLCASSLVWGTTYNEQFFGPGTRLTVL.

This clonotype was picked up many times. V usage is TRBV6-5 and J usage is TRBJ2-1; D not certain. Trimming left V 0 bases short and J 9 bases short, with 9 bases between. CDR3 length: 13 amino acids. Germline CDR1 reads MNHEY; CDR2 reads SVGAGI. The CDR3 loop is CASSYSRYGEQFF. CDR3 coding DNA: TGTGCCAGCAGTTACTCGAGGTACGGTGAGCAGTTCTTC.

This clonotype was detected ten times or more. The rearrangement joins TRBV5-1 to TRBJ2-6, with TRBD1 as a possible D gene (5 bases). Germline V gene lookup returns CDR1 SGHRS and CDR2 YFSETQ. V was cut by 4 bases and J by 2 bases, with 10 bases left in between. This CDR3 is 15 amino acids long. CDR3 residues: CASSQQAAGANVLTF. The CDR3 DNA follows: TGCGCCAGCAGCCAACAGGCTGCTGGGGCCAACGTCCTGACTTTC.

This clonotype was counted at least ten times. The CDR3 DNA reads TGTGCCAGTAGGGACACCAGGGTCGAACATTCACCCCTCCACTTT. Its protein is CASRDTRVEHSPLHF. The V call is TRBV19, the J call TRBJ1-6; D is possibly TRBD1 (5 bases). CDR3 length: 15 amino acids. Germline V gene data show CDR1 as LNHDA and CDR2 as SQIVND (reference sequence). V lost 6 bases, J lost 8 bases, and 17 bases lay in between. Full variable domain (remainder filled in from reference TRBV19 and TRBJ1-6): DGGITQSPKYLFRKEGQNVTLSCEQNLNHDAMYWYRQDPGQGLRLIYYSQIVNDFQKGDIAEGYSVSREKKESFPLTVTSAQKNPTAFYLCASRDTRVEHSPLHFGNGTRLTVT.

This clonotype was detected ten times or more. The J gene is TRBJ2-1, the V gene TRBV5-6; 8 bases align to TRBD2. J lost 7 bases, V lost 2 bases, and 5 bases had no gene match. The CDR3 totals 14 residues. Germline loops: CDR1 SGHDT, CDR2 YYEEEE. This CDR3 is CASSFERELNEQFF. CDR3 nucleotide sequence: TGTGCCAGCAGCTTCGAGCGGGAGCTAAATGAGCAGTTCTTC. The full variable domain, completed using reference TRBV5-6 and TRBJ2-1, is DAGVTQSPTHLIKTRGQQVTLRCSPKSGHDTVSWYQQALGQGPQFIFQYYEEEERQRGNFPDRFSGHQFPNYSSELNVNALLLGDSALYLCASSFERELNEQFFGPGTRLTVL.

The chain joins TRBV18 to TRBJ1-2; 7 bases are a match to TRBD1. Germline CDR1 and CDR2: KGHSH and LQKENI. The CDR3 has 15 residues. The V segment lost 6 bases and the J segment 4 bases; nucleotides outside the gene matches: 11. The CDR3 DNA reads as TGTGCCAGCTCCCAAGCTGGAGGGGGCGGCTATGGCTACACCTTC. Its translation: CASSQAGGGGYGYTF.

This clonotype was found many times. V and J are TRBV18 and TRBJ2-5, with 11 bases aligning to TRBD2. The CDR3 runs 13 residues. V lost 9 bases to trimming and J lost 5 bases; unmatched junction nucleotides: 5. Germline V gene lookup returns CDR1 KGHSH and CDR2 LQKENI. This CDR3 reads CASQLAGVETQYF. DNA for the CDR3: TGTGCCAGTCAACTAGCGGGAGTGGAGACCCAGTACTTC.

The gene calls are TRBV15 and TRBJ1-1, with a weak D call TRBD1 (6 bases). Germline V gene sequence: CDR1 LNHNV, CDR2 YYDKDF (reference sequence). The CDR3 totals 12 residues. Between the trimmed V and J ends, which lost 4 bases and 7 bases, there was a span of 10 bases. CDR3 protein: CATSTSQGEAFF. CDR3 in DNA: TGTGCCACCAGCACGTCACAGGGTGAAGCTTTCTTT. The complete variable domain, with remaining parts taken from reference TRBV15 and TRBJ1-1, reads DAMVIQNPRYQVTQFGKPVTLSCSQTLNHNVMYWYQQKSSQAPKLLFHYYDKDFNNEADTPDNFQSRRPNTSFCFLDIRSPGLGDTAMYLCATSTSQGEAFFGQGTRLTVV.

This clonotype was seen many times. The chain employs TRBV5-1 and TRBJ2-5; D may be TRBD2 (6 bases). This CDR3 is built from 15 residues. Germline assignment: CDR1 SGHRS and CDR2 YFSETQ. Deletions cut 4 bases from V and 5 bases from J, with 18 bases between. The CDR3 region has the DNA TGCGCCAGCAGCCCCCTCGGTACGGGAGAGGAGACCCAGTACTTC. Translated: CASSPLGTGEETQYF.

This clonotype was observed at least ten times. V usage is TRBV5-1 and J usage is TRBJ1-2; no clear D gene. The CDR3 spans 12 residues. CDR1 SGHRS and CDR2 YFSETQ come from the germline V gene. V was trimmed by 0 bases and J by 6 bases, leaving 6 bases between them. The chain's CDR3 is CASSLERNGYTF. The CDR3 region has the DNA TGCGCCAGCAGCTTGGAGAGAAATGGCTACACCTTC.

With regard to this clonotype: A much larger clone differs from this one at a single base, so this may be a read error. The chain joins TRBV20-1 to TRBJ1-5, with unresolved D. Germline V gene lookup returns CDR1 DFQATT and CDR2 SNEGSKA (reference sequence). Trimming took 1 base from V and 3 from J, leaving 7 bases between them. This CDR3 has 13 residues. CDR3 protein: CSARVQFNQPQHF. CDR3 sequence (DNA): TGCAGTGCTAGAGTGCAGTTCAATCAGCCCCAGCATTTT.

This clonotype was counted ten times or more. The gene calls are TRBV20-1 and TRBJ1-2, with D possibly TRBD1 on 5 matching bases. Per germline, CDR1 DFQATT and CDR2 SNEGSKA (reference sequence). This CDR3 is 13 amino acids long. Trimming shortened V by 0 bases and J by 5 bases, and 10 bases separated the two germline ends. CDR3: CSARDRGGYGYTF. The CDR3 DNA reads as TGCAGTGCTAGAGATCGTGGGGGGTATGGCTACACCTTC.

V is TRBV10-3 and J is TRBJ2-1; 8 positions agree with TRBD1. Trimming at V came to 4 bases and at J to 7 bases, leaving 6 bases not matched to a gene. Germline loops: CDR1 ENHRY, CDR2 SYGVKD. The CDR3 covers 14 residues. This chain's CDR3 is CAISVGQGSNEQFF. CDR3 bases: TGTGCCATCAGTGTAGGACAGGGATCAAATGAGCAGTTCTTC.

Concerning this clonotype itself: Being one base from a much bigger clone, this may be a read error. This sequence joins TRBV7-6 and TRBJ2-1, with D possibly TRBD2 on 5 matching bases. This CDR3 is 14 amino acids long. Germline V CDR1 and CDR2: SGHVS, FNYEAQ. The CDR3 spells CTSSPSRTMNEQFF. The CDR3 DNA reads as TGTACCAGCAGCCCTAGCAGGACGATGAATGAGCAGTTCTTC.

This clonotype was seen many times. The rearrangement joins TRBV5-1 to TRBJ2-2; D is unclear. The V gene lost 0 bases and the J gene lost 1 base, with 4 bases spanning the gap. CDR3 length equals 14 residues. The germline V gene encodes CDR1 SGHRS and CDR2 YFSETQ. The CDR3 sequence: CASSLGLNTGELFF. The CDR3, as DNA: TGCGCCAGCAGCTTGGGACTGAACACCGGGGAGCTGTTTTTT.

This clonotype was recorded many times. The chain links TRBV20-1 to TRBJ2-7; TRBD2 matches at 9 bases. The V segment lost 1 base and the J segment 11 bases; nucleotides outside the gene matches: 15. The CDR3 runs to 15 residues. Germline values: CDR1 DFQATT, CDR2 SNEGSKA (reference sequence). CDR3 coding DNA: TGCAGTGCTAGAGCCTCCGGGACTAGCTGGTCTCTTGAGTACTTC. This gives the protein CSARASGTSWSLEYF.

This clonotype was counted many times. The chain combines TRBV4-3 with TRBJ1-5; the D gene is possibly TRBD1 (6 bases). The length of the CDR3 is 14 residues. Between the trimmed V and J ends, which lost 0 bases and 6 bases, there was a span of 9 bases. Germline CDR1 and CDR2: LGHNA and YSLEER. The CDR3 protein is CASSQEIGGQPQHF. As DNA, the CDR3 is TGCGCCAGCAGCCAAGAAATAGGGGGTCAGCCCCAGCATTTT.

This clonotype was observed at least ten times. The chain has TRBV6-2 or TRBV6-3 and TRBJ2-1, with 8 bases matching TRBD2. V dropped 2 bases and J dropped 6; count of bases not matched to a gene: 3. There are 14 residues in the CDR3. Germline-derived CDR1 and CDR2 are MNHEY and SVGEGT. CDR3 region: CASSYRLAGNEQFF. The CDR3 DNA reads TGTGCCAGCAGTTACCGTCTAGCGGGCAATGAGCAGTTCTTC.

This clonotype was found many times. The rearrangement joins TRBV20-1 to TRBJ2-7, with TRBD1 matching over 9 bases. The CDR3 totals 13 residues. The V segment lost 5 bases and the J segment 3 bases; nucleotides outside the gene matches: 5. The V gene's germline CDR1 is DFQATT and CDR2 SNEGSKA (reference sequence). In nucleotides, the CDR3 is TGCAGTGCTTCACAGGGGGCAGGCTACGAGCAGTACTTC. Protein: CSASQGAGYEQYF.

In this sample, this clonotype turned up many times. CDR3 sequence (DNA): TGTGCCAGCAGTTCTTCTCAGGGGGGTCAGCCCCAGCATTTT. It encodes CASSSSQGGQPQHF. The chain carries TRBV12-3 or TRBV12-4 and TRBJ1-5, with 7 bases fitting TRBD1. This CDR3 region has 14 residues. With V trimmed by 4 bases and J by 6 bases, 6 bases remained unmatched.

This clonotype was recorded many times. V and J are TRBV29-1 and TRBJ1-1; 10 nucleotides align to TRBD1. Trimming removed 6 bases from V and 5 bases from J; junction bases left unmatched: 9. The CDR3 has 14 amino acids. Germline CDR1 is SQVTM and CDR2 is ANQGSEA. CDR3 DNA: TGCAGCGTGGGGACAGGGGATTTGGGGACTGAAGCTTTCTTT. The encoded protein is CSVGTGDLGTEAFF.

The V gene is TRBV27, the J gene TRBJ2-5; 7 nucleotides align to TRBD1. The germline gives CDR1 MNHEY, CDR2 SMNVEV (reference sequence). Trimming took 3 bases from V and 4 from J; bases not matched to a gene: 5. There are 14 residues in the CDR3. CDR3 amino acids: CASSFFGTAETQYF. The CDR3, as DNA: TGTGCCAGCAGTTTCTTTGGGACAGCAGAGACCCAGTACTTC.

This chain joins TRBV10-2 and TRBJ1-1; D might be TRBD1 (5 bases). With 6 bases removed from V and 6 bases from J, the gap between germline ends came to 11 bases. Germline V lookup: CDR1 WSHSY, CDR2 SAAADI. The CDR3 consists of 12 residues. The CDR3 sequence: CASRGGDPEAFF. The CDR3 DNA sequence: TGCGCCAGCAGGGGGGGGGACCCTGAAGCTTTCTTT.